This T cell receptor beta chain came from a study of blood T cell repertoires in COVID-19. Whole-study context: PBMCs, B-cell-depleted T cells, or T cells provided the cDNA or gDNA that made up the material.

Per the study methods: Counts of nucleated cells, estimated from reference gene primer amplification, were obtained. Sequencing was performed with immunoSEQ multiplex PCR; in TCRdb, only in-frame clones are kept and a portion is missing. V and J calls and clone size are copied from that table; D and trimming were computed from the DNA. The sample includes 190,000 or so clones, roughly 86% of them seen just once. Germline-derived CDR1 and CDR2 are SNHLY and FYNNEI. The CDR3 totals 16 residues. Trimming removed 5 bases at V and 4 bases at J, with 17 bases between. The rearrangement uses TRBV2 and TRBJ2-2, with D tentatively TRBD1 (6 bases). The sequence came from a woman in her 30s with active or convalescent COVID-19. The material sequenced was peripheral blood. The CDR3 reads CASSQGGQFGTGELFF. The DNA of the CDR3 is TGTGCCAGCAGTCAGGGCGGACAGTTCGGCACCGGGGAGCTGTTTTTT.